This record concerns one T cell receptor beta chain sequence. This clonotype appeared a few times. Its antigen has not been determined. Base qualities were left out, and no much larger clone turns up one base away. This record belongs to a study of patients and donors after allogeneic stem cell transplantation (TCRdb year 2020). The germline V gene (reference sequence) specifies SEHNR as CDR1 and FQNEAQ as CDR2. V gives up 4 bases and J gives up 0 bases, and the segment between their germline ends measures 10 bases. Its CDR3 holds 14 amino acids, cysteine through phenylalanine. Only the CDR3 DNA is retained, 42 bases long and in frame from the first base. Library preparation employed RT-PCR. The instrument given in TCRdb is NextSeq 550. TCRdb handled the public reads itself, with Q25 trimming in fastp and clone calling in MiXCR, and kept productive beta chains. Identical CDR3 proteins give one entry, which carries the most common genes and DNA. Present in this sample are 920,000 or so distinct CDR3 sequences, 15% to 20% of which were seen just once. The ten largest clonotypes hold roughly 6% of the sample.

The specimen sequenced was blood, either unsorted or a sorted T cell fraction (not recorded which). The chain couples TRBV7-9 to TRBJ2-7; the D gene cannot be resolved reliably. The origin of this receptor is a human donor who was either an allogeneic HSCT recipient or a stem cell or donor lymphocyte infusion donor (not recorded which). It is not recorded whose cells these are; they may come from a transplant donor. The CDR3 reads as follows: CASSSLGASYEQYF. The nucleotides read TGTGCCAGCAGCTCACTGGGTGCCTCCTACGAGCAGTACTTC. With the rest looked up from the reference TRBV7-9 and TRBJ2-7 genes rather than sequenced, the full variable domain is DTGVSQNPRHKITKRGQNVTFRCDPISEHNRLYWYRQTLGQGPEFLTYFQNEAQLEKSRLLSDRFSAERPKGSFSTLEIQRTEQGDSAMYLCASSSLGASYEQYFGPGTRLTVT.